Given below is one TCR beta chain in context. The antigen is not known. V gave up 1 base and J gave up 0 bases, with 8 bases separating them. Per the germline V gene, CDR1 is MGHDK and CDR2 is SYGVNS. The length of the CDR3 is 15 residues. The source of the sample is a study of regulatory T cells in long-lasting Graves disease. Study conclusions and caveats: Persistent patients had more shared public clonotypes (around 2,800) than new patients (roughly 940). Lower TCR diversity was seen in persistent Graves' patients than in newly diagnosed ones.

Construction of TCR beta libraries relied on iRepertoire HTBI primers and on Arm-PCR targeting CDR3 regions. MiXCR, applied by TCRdb to the multiplex PCR reads, yields one record per CDR3 protein. The sample holds roughly 300,000 distinct CDR3 sequences, about 20% seen once. The time point: persistent/refractory GD, antithyroid drugs over 5 years with positive TRAb. The TCR library was prepared using RNA isolated from PBMCs. This sequence joins TRBV25-1 and TRBJ2-3; maybe TRBD2 (5 bases). The sequence was collected from a female donor with Graves disease. The sequencing here drew on peripheral blood mononuclear cells (PBMCs), taken when the disease was refractory, from a patient treated with antithyroid drugs. The CDR3: CASSESSGSTDTQYF. CDR3 DNA sequence: TGTGCCAGCAGTGAATCAAGCGGAAGCACAGATACGCAGTATTTT.